Listed here are 14 T cell receptor beta chains from one sample, sequenced in a study of T cells in Graves' hyperthyroidism and ophthalmopathy. Researchers took RNA transcripts and amplified the TCR beta CDR3 regions from them. A first-round RT-PCR of the TCR CDR3 used the HTBI primer set. TCRdb ran MiXCR on the multiplex PCR reads and lists one entry per CDR3 protein. The profile shows about 660,000 distinct CDR3 sequences, 45% of them singletons. Specimen: peripheral blood or thyroid tissue (not recorded which). These receptors were obtained from an adult man with Graves' disease, either hyperthyroidism or ophthalmopathy (not recorded which).

The rearrangement joins TRBV29-1 to TRBJ1-5; D is undetermined. V lost 1 base, J lost 13 bases, and 17 bases lay in between. The CDR3 contains 13 residues. Germline V CDR1 and CDR2: SQVTM, ANQGSEA. DNA of the CDR3: TGCAGCGTTGAAGGAGACACCCCTGAAGAGCAGCATTTT. Translated, it gives CSVEGDTPEEQHF.

Notes on this clonotype: A much bigger clone sits one base away, suggesting this may be a read error. The CDR3 DNA reads TGTGCCAGCAGTGAAGCGGAAGTAGGGGGAGCTTTCTTT. It translates to CASSEAEVGGAFF. The V gene is TRBV9, the J gene TRBJ1-1; D is perhaps TRBD1 (6 bases). V lost 5 bases to trimming and J lost 10 bases, with 18 bases between them. There are 13 residues in the CDR3. Germline-derived CDR1 and CDR2 are SGDLS and YYNGEE.

This clonotype was observed once. The chain links TRBV12-5 to TRBJ2-5; 12 positions agree with TRBD2. Germline lookup yields CDR1 LGHNT and CDR2 FRNRAP. CDR3 length: 16 amino acids. The V segment lost 5 bases and the J segment 4 bases; nucleotides outside the gene matches: 8. The CDR3 region has the DNA TGTGCTAGTGGTCCGGCTAGCGGGGGGGTTAGAGAGACCCAGTACTTC. Its protein product is CASGPASGGVRETQYF.

The chain joins TRBV12-5 to TRBJ1-1, with D perhaps TRBD1 (5 bases). The CDR3 is 11 amino acids. Trimming pared 6 bases from V and 10 bases from J, leaving 12 bases between. Looked up from germline, CDR1 is LGHNT and CDR2 is FRNRAP. CDR3 DNA: TGTGCTAGTGGGGCGGGGGAGTCAGCTTTCTTT. Residues: CASGAGESAFF.

This clonotype has just a few counts. The V and J genes are TRBV29-1 and TRBJ2-7, with 8 positions matching TRBD1. V dropped 1 base and J dropped 5; count of bases not matched to a gene: 4. The CDR3 totals 13 residues. Germline V gives CDR1 SQVTM, CDR2 ANQGSEA. In DNA, the CDR3 is TGCAGCGTTGAAGGGACAGGGCTGAACGAGCAGTACTTC. Its translation: CSVEGTGLNEQYF.

The rearrangement joins TRBV25-1 to TRBJ2-5; perhaps TRBD1 as D (7 bases). CDR1 MGHDK and CDR2 SYGVNS come from the germline V gene. The CDR3 runs to 14 residues. This chain's CDR3 is CARRGTGAGETQYF. CDR3 in DNA: TGTGCTAGACGTGGAACAGGGGCGGGGGAGACCCAGTACTTC.

This clonotype appeared once. The rearrangement links TRBV10-3 to TRBJ1-3; 8 nucleotides match TRBD1. This CDR3 comprises 12 residues. V trimming: 10 bases; J trimming: 7 bases; junction bases outside the gene matches: 6. The germline gives CDR1 ENHRY, CDR2 SYGVKD. This CDR3 reads CATTTGGNTIYF. The CDR3 coding sequence is TGTGCCACCACTACAGGGGGGAACACCATATATTTT.

As to this clonotype: Its ends do not fully match the called genes, so a read error is possible. The genes are TRBV6-5 and TRBJ1-6; 9 nucleotides line up with TRBD1. Germline V gene lookup returns CDR1 MNHEY and CDR2 SVGAGI. The CDR3 spans 13 residues. This CDR3 is CAISRTGDSPLHF. CDR3 DNA sequence: TGTGCCATCAGTCGGACAGGGGATTCACCCCTCCACTTT.

This clonotype came up a few times. The genes are TRBV7-9 and TRBJ1-4; tentative D call: TRBD1 (5 bases). The CDR3 loop spans 13 amino acids. Deletions cut 7 bases from V and 5 bases from J, with 11 bases between. Per the germline V gene, CDR1 is SEHNR and CDR2 is FQNEAQ (reference sequence). For the CDR3, the DNA is TGTGCCAGCAAAGGGGTCCGGAATGAAAAACTGTTTTTT. Its translation is CASKGVRNEKLFF.

As for this clonotype: A much larger clone lies a single base off, so this may be a read error. The rearrangement joins TRBV25-1 to TRBJ1-4; D remains ambiguous. CDR3 length equals 15 residues. The V gene's germline CDR1 is MGHDK and CDR2 SYGVNS. The CDR3 DNA follows: TGTGCCAGCAGTGAATCTTTAGGACCTAATGGAAAACTGTTTTTT. Encoded protein: CASSESLGPNGKLFF. The entire variable domain, with the rest obtained from reference TRBV25-1 and TRBJ1-4, is as follows: EADIYQTPRYLVIGTGKKITLECSQTMGHDKMYWYQQDPGMELHLIHYSYGVNSTEKGDLSSESTVSRIRTEHFPLTLESARPSHTSQYLCASSESLGPNGKLFFGSGTQLSVL.

Remarks on this clonotype: The DNA is left out, because the CDR3 cannot be placed on it with certainty; the CDR3 is given as TCRdb lists it. The chain links TRBV29-1 to TRBJ2-7; TRBD1 is the table's D call and was not checked against the DNA. Counting both end residues, the CDR3 totals 12 amino acids. The germline V gene encodes CDR1 SQVTM and CDR2 ANQGSEA. The CDR3 spells CSVVLGMGAQYF.

V and J are TRBV7-6 and TRBJ2-5, with D unresolved. In germline, CDR1 is SGHVS, CDR2 FNYEAQ. Trimming pared 5 bases from V and 5 bases from J, leaving 18 bases between. The CDR3 length is 15 residues. CDR3 loop: CASSPQPGRWETQYF. As DNA, the CDR3 is TGTGCCAGCAGCCCCCAACCGGGCAGATGGGAGACCCAGTACTTC.

Note on this clonotype: A much larger clone lies one base from this, so it may be a read error. The CDR3 end shows no conserved phenylalanine or tryptophan, and so a read error is likely. V is TRBV7-9 and J is TRBJ1-1; no reliable D call. The V end lost 5 bases, the J end lost 0 bases, and 7 bases lay between the germline ends. Per the germline V gene, CDR1 is SEHNR and CDR2 is FQNEAQ (reference sequence). The CDR3 is 13 amino acids. CDR3 nucleotides: TGTGCCAGCAGCATTTACTTGAACACTGAAGCTTTCCTT. Translating gives CASSIYLNTEAFL.

This clonotype was detected a few times. The chain combines TRBV7-3 with TRBJ1-1; D is perhaps TRBD1 (6 bases). CDR3 length: 15 residues. Germline V gene lookup returns CDR1 SGHTA and CDR2 FQGTGA. V dropped 5 bases and J dropped 5 bases, with 18 bases sitting between them. The CDR3 DNA sequence: TGTGCCAGCAGCCCCCAGGTAGGGGGGAGGACTGAAGCTTTCTTT. It is translated as CASSPQVGGRTEAFF. Together with reference TRBV7-3 and TRBJ1-1, the CDR3 gives the full variable domain: GAGVSQTPSNKVTEKGKYVELRCDPISGHTALYWYRQSLGQGPEFLIYFQGTGAADDSGLPNDRFFAVRPEGSVSTLKIQRTERGDSAVYLCASSPQVGGRTEAFFGQGTRLTVV.